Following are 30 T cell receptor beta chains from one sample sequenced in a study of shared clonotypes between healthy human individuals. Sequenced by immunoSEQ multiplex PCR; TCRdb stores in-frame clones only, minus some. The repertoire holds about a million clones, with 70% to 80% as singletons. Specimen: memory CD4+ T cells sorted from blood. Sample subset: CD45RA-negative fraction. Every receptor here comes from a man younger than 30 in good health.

The CDR3 protein is CASSLPSGSYNEQFF. As DNA, the CDR3 is TGTGCCAGCAGCCTGCCTAGCGGGAGCTACAATGAGCAGTTCTTC. The rearrangement links TRBV10-3 to TRBJ2-1; 10 bases fit TRBD2. The CDR3 is made up of 15 amino acids. Germline V gene sequence: CDR1 ENHRY, CDR2 SYGVKD. The trim removed 10 bases at V and 3 bases at J, leaving 9 bases unmatched.

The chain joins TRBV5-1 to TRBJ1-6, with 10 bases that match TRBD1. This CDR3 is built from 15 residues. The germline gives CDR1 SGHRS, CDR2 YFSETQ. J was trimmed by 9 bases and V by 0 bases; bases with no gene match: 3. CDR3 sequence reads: CASSLEGDRGSPLHF. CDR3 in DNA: TGCGCCAGCAGCTTGGAGGGGGACAGGGGTTCACCCCTCCACTTT.

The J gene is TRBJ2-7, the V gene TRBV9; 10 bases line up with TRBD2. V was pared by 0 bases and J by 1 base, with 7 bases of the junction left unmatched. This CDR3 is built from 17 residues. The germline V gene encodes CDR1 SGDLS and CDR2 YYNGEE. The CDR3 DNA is TGTGCCAGCAGCGTAGGGCTAGCGGGAGCATCATCCTACGAGCAGTACTTC. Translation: CASSVGLAGASSYEQYF.

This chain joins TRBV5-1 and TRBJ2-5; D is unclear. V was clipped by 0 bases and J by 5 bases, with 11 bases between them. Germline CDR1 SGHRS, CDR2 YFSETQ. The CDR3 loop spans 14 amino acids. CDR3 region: CASSLGSSRETQYF. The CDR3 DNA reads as TGCGCCAGCAGCTTGGGTTCTTCCCGGGAGACCCAGTACTTC. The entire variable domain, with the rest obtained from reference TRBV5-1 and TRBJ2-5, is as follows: KAGVTQTPRYLIKTRGQQVTLSCSPISGHRSVSWYQQTPGQGLQFLFEYFSETQRNKGNFPGRFSGRQFSNSRSEMNVSTLELGDSALYLCASSLGSSRETQYFGPGTRLLVL.

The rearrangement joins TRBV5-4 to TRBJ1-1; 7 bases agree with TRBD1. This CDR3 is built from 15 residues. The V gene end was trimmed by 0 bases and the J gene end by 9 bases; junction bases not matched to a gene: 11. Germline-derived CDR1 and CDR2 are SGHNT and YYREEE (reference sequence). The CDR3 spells CASSLEGALGQKAFF. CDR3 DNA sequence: TGTGCCAGCAGCTTGGAGGGGGCACTAGGTCAGAAAGCTTTCTTT. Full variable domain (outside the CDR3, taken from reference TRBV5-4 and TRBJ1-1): ETGVTQSPTHLIKTRGQQVTLRCSSQSGHNTVSWYQQALGQGPQFIFQYYREEENGRGNFPPRFSGLQFPNYSSELNVNALELDDSALYLCASSLEGALGQKAFFGQGTRLTVV.

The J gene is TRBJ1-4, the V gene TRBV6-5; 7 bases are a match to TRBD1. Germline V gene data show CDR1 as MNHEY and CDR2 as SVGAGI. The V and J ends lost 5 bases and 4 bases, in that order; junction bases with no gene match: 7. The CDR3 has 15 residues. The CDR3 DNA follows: TGTGCCAGCAGTACAGGACAGGCGATTAATGAAAAACTGTTTTTT. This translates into CASSTGQAINEKLFF.

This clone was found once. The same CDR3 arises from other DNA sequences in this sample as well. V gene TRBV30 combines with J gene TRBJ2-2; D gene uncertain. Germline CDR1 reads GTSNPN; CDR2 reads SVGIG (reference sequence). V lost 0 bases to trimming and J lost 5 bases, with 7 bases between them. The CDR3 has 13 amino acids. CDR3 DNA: TGTGCCTGGAGTGTGACTGGAACCGGGGAGCTGTTTTTT. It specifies CAWSVTGTGELFF.

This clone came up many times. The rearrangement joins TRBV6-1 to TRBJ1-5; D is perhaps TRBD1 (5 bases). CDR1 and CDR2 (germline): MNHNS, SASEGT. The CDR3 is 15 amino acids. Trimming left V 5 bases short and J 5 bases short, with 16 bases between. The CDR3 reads CASSQGDLNYQPQHF. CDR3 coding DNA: TGTGCCAGCAGTCAAGGGGACTTAAATTATCAGCCCCAGCATTTT.

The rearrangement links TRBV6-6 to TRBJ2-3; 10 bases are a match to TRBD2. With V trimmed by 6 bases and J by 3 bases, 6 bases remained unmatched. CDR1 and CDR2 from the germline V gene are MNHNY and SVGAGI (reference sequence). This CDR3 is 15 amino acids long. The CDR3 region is CASRAGGPGTDTQYF. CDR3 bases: TGTGCCAGCAGAGCGGGAGGGCCGGGTACAGATACGCAGTATTTT.

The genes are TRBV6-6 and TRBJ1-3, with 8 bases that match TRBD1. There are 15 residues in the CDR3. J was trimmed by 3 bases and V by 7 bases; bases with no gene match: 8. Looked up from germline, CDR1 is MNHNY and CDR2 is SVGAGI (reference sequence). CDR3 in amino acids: CASTSAGGGGNTIYF. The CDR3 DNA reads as TGTGCCAGCACCAGCGCAGGGGGCGGTGGAAACACCATATATTTT.

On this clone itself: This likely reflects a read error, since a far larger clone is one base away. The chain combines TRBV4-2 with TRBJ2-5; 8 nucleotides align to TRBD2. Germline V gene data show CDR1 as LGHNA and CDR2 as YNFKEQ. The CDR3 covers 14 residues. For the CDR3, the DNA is TGTGCCAGCGGCCAAGGCGGGGGGCAAGAGACCCAGTACTTC. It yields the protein CASGQGGGQETQYF.

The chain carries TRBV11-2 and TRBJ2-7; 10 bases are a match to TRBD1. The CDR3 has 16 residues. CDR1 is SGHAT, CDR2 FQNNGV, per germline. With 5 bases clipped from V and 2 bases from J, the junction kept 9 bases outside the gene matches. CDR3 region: CASSHFGQGGAYEQYF. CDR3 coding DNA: TGTGCCAGCAGCCATTTTGGACAGGGGGGTGCCTACGAGCAGTACTTC.

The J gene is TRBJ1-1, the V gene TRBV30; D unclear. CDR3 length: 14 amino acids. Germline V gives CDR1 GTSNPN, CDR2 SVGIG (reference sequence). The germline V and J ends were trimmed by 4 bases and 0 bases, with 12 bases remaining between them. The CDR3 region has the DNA TGTGCCTGGATGGATTGGACGGTGAACACTGAAGCTTTCTTT. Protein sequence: CAWMDWTVNTEAFF.

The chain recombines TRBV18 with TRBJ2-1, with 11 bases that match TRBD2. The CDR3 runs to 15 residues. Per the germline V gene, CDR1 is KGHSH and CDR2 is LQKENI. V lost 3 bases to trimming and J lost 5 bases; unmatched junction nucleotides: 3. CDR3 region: CASSPLAGGNNEQFF. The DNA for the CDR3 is TGTGCCAGCTCACCCCTAGCGGGAGGAAACAATGAGCAGTTCTTC.

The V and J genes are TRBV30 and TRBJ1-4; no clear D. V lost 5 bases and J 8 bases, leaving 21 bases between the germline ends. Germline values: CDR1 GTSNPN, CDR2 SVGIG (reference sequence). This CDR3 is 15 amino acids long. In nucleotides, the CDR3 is TGTGCCTGGGCCAGAGAGGCCGGCGAGAAAGAAAAACTGTTTTTT. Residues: CAWAREAGEKEKLFF.

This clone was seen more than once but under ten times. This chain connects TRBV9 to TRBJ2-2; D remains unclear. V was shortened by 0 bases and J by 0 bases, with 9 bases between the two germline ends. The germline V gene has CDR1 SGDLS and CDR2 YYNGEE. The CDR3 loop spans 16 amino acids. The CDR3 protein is CASSVGINANTGELFF. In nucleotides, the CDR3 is TGTGCCAGCAGCGTAGGAATAAATGCGAACACCGGGGAGCTGTTTTTT. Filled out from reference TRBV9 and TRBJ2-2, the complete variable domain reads DSGVTQTPKHLITATGQRVTLRCSPRSGDLSVYWYQQSLDQGLQFLIQYYNGEERAKGNILERFSAQQFPDLHSELNLSSLELGDSALYFCASSVGINANTGELFFGEGSRLTVL.

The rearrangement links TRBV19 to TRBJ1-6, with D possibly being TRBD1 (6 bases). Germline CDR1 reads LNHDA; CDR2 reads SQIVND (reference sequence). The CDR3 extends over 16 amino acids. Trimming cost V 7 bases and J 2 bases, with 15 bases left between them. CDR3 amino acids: CASNPTGPTYNSPLHF. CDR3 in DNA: TGTGCCAGTAACCCGACAGGACCTACCTATAATTCACCCCTCCACTTT.

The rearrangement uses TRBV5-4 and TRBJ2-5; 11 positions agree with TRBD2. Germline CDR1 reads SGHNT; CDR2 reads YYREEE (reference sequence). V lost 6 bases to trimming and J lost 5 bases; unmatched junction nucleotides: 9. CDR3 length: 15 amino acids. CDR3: CASTYTSGSQETQYF. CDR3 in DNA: TGTGCCAGCACCTACACTAGCGGGAGTCAGGAGACCCAGTACTTC.

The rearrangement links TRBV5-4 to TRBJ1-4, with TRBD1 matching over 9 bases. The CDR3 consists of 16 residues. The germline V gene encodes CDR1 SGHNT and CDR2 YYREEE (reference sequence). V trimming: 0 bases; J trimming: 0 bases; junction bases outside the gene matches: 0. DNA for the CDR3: TGTGCCAGCAGCTTGGGACAGGGGGCAACTAATGAAAAACTGTTTTTT. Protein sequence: CASSLGQGATNEKLFF.

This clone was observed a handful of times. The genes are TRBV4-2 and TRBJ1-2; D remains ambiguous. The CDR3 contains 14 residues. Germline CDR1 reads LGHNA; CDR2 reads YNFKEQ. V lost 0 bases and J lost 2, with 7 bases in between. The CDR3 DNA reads TGTGCCAGCAGCCAAGACGAAGGAAACTATGGCTACACCTTC. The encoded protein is CASSQDEGNYGYTF.

CDR3 bases: TGTGCCAGCAGCTTGTCAGTCCACTATGGCTACACCTTC. Amino acids: CASSLSVHYGYTF. The chain employs TRBV5-6 and TRBJ1-2, with no clear D. CDR3 size: 13 residues. V gave up 1 base and J gave up 3 bases, with 7 bases separating them. The V gene's germline CDR1 is SGHDT and CDR2 YYEEEE.

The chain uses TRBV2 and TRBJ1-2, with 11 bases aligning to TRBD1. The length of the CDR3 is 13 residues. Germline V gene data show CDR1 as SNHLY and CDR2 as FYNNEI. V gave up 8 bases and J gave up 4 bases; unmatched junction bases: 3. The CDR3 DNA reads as TGTGCCAGCTGGACAGGGGGCTCCTATGGCTACACCTTC. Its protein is CASWTGGSYGYTF.

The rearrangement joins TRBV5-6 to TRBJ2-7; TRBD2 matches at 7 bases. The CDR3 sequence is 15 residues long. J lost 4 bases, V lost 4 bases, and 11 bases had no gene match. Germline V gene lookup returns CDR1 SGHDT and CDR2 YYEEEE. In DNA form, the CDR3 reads TGTGCCAGCAGCCAACTTGCGGCGGGAGCGTACGAGCAGTACTTC. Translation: CASSQLAAGAYEQYF.

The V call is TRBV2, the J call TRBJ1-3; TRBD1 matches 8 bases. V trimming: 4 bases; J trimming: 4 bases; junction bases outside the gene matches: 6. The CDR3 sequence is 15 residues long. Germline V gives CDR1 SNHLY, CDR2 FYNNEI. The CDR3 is CASSVIQGAGNTIYF. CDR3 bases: TGTGCCAGCAGTGTCATCCAGGGGGCAGGAAACACCATATATTTT.

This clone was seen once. In DNA, the CDR3 is TGTGCCAGCTCACAACTAGGACAGCCTGGGGGTCAGCCCCAGCATTTT. This sequence encodes CASSQLGQPGGQPQHF. The rearrangement links TRBV18 to TRBJ1-5; weak D call: TRBD1 (6 bases). Germline CDR1 KGHSH, CDR2 LQKENI. The CDR3 is 16 amino acids. V lost 4 bases, J lost 6 bases, and 19 bases lay in between.

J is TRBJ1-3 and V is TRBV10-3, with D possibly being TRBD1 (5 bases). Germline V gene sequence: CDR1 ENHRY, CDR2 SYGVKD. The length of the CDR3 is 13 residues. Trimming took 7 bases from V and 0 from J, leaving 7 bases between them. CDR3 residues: CAIKGVSGNTIYF. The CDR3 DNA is TGTGCCATCAAAGGGGTCTCTGGAAACACCATATATTTT.

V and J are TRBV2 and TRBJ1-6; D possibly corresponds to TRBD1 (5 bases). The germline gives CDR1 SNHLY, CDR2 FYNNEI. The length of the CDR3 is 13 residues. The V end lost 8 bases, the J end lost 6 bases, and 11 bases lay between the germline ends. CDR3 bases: TGTGCCAGCCAAACGGACACTAATTCACCCCTCCACTTT. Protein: CASQTDTNSPLHF.

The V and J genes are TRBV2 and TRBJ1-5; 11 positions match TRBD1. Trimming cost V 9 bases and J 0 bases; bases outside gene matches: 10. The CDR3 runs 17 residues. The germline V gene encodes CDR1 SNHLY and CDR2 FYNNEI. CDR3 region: CASKVGQGGNSNQPQHF. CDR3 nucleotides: TGTGCCAGTAAAGTGGGACAGGGGGGAAATAGCAATCAGCCCCAGCATTTT. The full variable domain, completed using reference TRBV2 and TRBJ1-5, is EPEVTQTPSHQVTQMGQEVILRCVPISNHLYFYWYRQILGQKVEFLVSFYNNEISEKSEIFDDQFSVERPDGSNFTLKIRSTKLEDSAMYFCASKVGQGGNSNQPQHFGDGTRLSIL.

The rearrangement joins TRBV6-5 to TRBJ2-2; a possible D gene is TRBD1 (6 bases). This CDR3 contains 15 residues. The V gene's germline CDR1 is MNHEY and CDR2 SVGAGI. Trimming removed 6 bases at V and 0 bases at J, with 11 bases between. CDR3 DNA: TGTGCCAGCAGACGGGACAACTCGAACACCGGGGAGCTGTTTTTT. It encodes CASRRDNSNTGELFF.

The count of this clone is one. In nucleotides, the CDR3 is TGTGCCAGCAGCTTGGTATTTGCCGGGACAGGCAGTGGTGGCTACACCTTC. This encodes CASSLVFAGTGSGGYTF. The V call is TRBV5-6, the J call TRBJ1-2; 8 bases match TRBD1. This CDR3 comprises 17 residues. Germline CDR1 reads SGHDT; CDR2 reads YYEEEE. Trimming at V came to 0 bases and at J to 7 bases, leaving 14 bases not matched to a gene.